The clone carrying this T cell receptor (beta chain) was seen a handful of times. Its matching antigen is unknown. This entry is derived from a study of T cell responses to AZD1222 COVID-19 vaccine. Study-wide points: At study baseline, merely six AZD1222 recipients were seropositive. Scientists sampled the repertoires only once the peak T cell response had passed. In a largely white British group with more females than males, clonal diversity was possibly underestimated. Researchers report vaccine-associated CD4 TCRs spanning spike, with dominance at 160-218 and 743-854.

Produced via immunoSEQ multiplex PCR; TCRdb's table is partial and in-frame only. The sample shows 55,000 to 75,000 clones, more than 65% of them seen only once. V shed 8 bases, J shed 4 bases, and the junction held 6 bases outside the gene matches. Per the germline V gene, CDR1 is LNHDA and CDR2 is SQIVND (reference sequence). This CDR3 region has 13 residues. The TCR sequence derives from an adult in good health. The sample in question was peripheral blood, obtained on day 0 of MenACWY control vaccination. The rearrangement uses TRBV19 and TRBJ1-1; 8 bases align to TRBD1. In DNA, the CDR3 is TGTGCCAGTTCGAGCAGGGGGCTCACTGAAGCTTTCTTT. It codes for CASSSRGLTEAFF.